The 30 T cell receptor beta chains below all came from one sample that was sequenced in a study of blood T cell repertoires in COVID-19. Data came from immunoSEQ multiplex PCR; TCRdb stores just in-frame clones and leaves some out. The sample holds under 300,000 clones, roughly 83% seen once. The sequenced material came from peripheral blood. The receptors shown here come from a man aged 55 to 69 who had recovered from COVID-19.

Only one count was recorded for this clone. V is TRBV2 and J is TRBJ2-3, with 9 bases lining up with TRBD2. Germline loops: CDR1 SNHLY, CDR2 FYNNEI. The CDR3 runs to 16 residues. V dropped 2 bases and J dropped 1; count of bases not matched to a gene: 4. The CDR3 sequence is CASSEMASGGTDTQYF. In nucleotides, the CDR3 is TGTGCCAGCAGTGAAATGGCTAGCGGGGGCACAGATACGCAGTATTTT.

V gene TRBV5-4 combines with J gene TRBJ1-1, with 10 positions matching TRBD1. This CDR3 has 15 residues. CDR1 and CDR2 (germline): SGHNT, YYREEE (reference sequence). V shed 4 bases, J shed 4 bases, and the junction held 7 bases outside the gene matches. CDR3 sequence reads: CASSAGTGAFTEAFF. DNA for the CDR3: TGTGCCAGCAGCGCCGGGACAGGGGCTTTCACTGAAGCTTTCTTT.

The chain carries TRBV11-2 and TRBJ2-1, with 13 bases matching TRBD2. The CDR3 sequence is 14 residues long. Germline loops: CDR1 SGHAT, CDR2 FQNNGV. The junction had 5 bases not matched to a gene; V was cut back by 6 bases and J by 9 bases. DNA of the CDR3: TGTGCCAGCAGTCGGACTAGCGGGAGTGTTGAGCAGTTCTTC. It codes for CASSRTSGSVEQFF.

The genes are TRBV15 and TRBJ1-2; D not certain. The CDR3 is 13 residues long. Germline V gives CDR1 LNHNV, CDR2 YYDKDF (reference sequence). Deletions cut 6 bases from V and 7 bases from J, with 15 bases between. Here the CDR3 reads CATSLRESSGYTF. The CDR3 bases are TGTGCCACCAGTTTAAGGGAGTCATCTGGCTACACCTTC. Full variable domain (missing parts from reference TRBV15 and TRBJ1-2): DAMVIQNPRYQVTQFGKPVTLSCSQTLNHNVMYWYQQKSSQAPKLLFHYYDKDFNNEADTPDNFQSRRPNTSFCFLDIRSPGLGDTAMYLCATSLRESSGYTFGSGTRLTVV.

The rearrangement uses TRBV30 and TRBJ2-2; maybe TRBD2 (6 bases). Germline assignment: CDR1 GTSNPN and CDR2 SVGIG (reference sequence). Trimming removed 3 bases at V and 2 bases at J, with 13 bases between. This CDR3 contains 15 residues. CDR3 in DNA: TGTGCCTGGAGAGAGAGGGGACTTAACACCGGGGAGCTGTTTTTT. Protein sequence: CAWRERGLNTGELFF.

In its sample, this clone was seen once. The chain recombines TRBV27 with TRBJ2-1; the match to TRBD2 covers 7 bases. V lost 2 bases and J lost 4; bases outside the gene matches: 5. The CDR3 has 15 amino acids. Germline V gene sequence: CDR1 MNHEY, CDR2 SMNVEV (reference sequence). The CDR3 spells CASSLLREAYNEQFF. CDR3 sequence (DNA): TGTGCCAGCAGTTTACTCCGGGAGGCTTACAATGAGCAGTTCTTC.

V gene TRBV24-1 combines with J gene TRBJ2-3; 11 bases are a match to TRBD2. After removal of 4 bases from V and 5 bases from J, the junction contained 4 bases not matched to a gene. There are 15 residues in the CDR3. Germline V gene data show CDR1 as KGHDR and CDR2 as SFDVKD. CDR3 sequence reads: CATSDPGTSGDTQYF. The CDR3 DNA reads TGTGCCACCAGTGACCCGGGGACTAGCGGAGATACGCAGTATTTT.

The chain is built from TRBV12-5 and TRBJ1-2; no firm D call. The CDR3 contains 12 residues. The V gene lost 3 bases and the J gene lost 6 bases, with 8 bases spanning the gap. Looked up from germline, CDR1 is LGHNT and CDR2 is FRNRAP. The DNA for the CDR3 is TGTGCTAGTGGTTTTGCAGGTCATGGCTACACCTTC. Translated: CASGFAGHGYTF.

This rearrangement joins TRBV7-8 to TRBJ2-4, with TRBD1 matching 7 bases. The CDR3 covers 16 residues. Germline CDR1 SGHVS, CDR2 FQNEAQ. Losses at the gene ends were 5 bases for V and 1 base for J; bases not matched to a gene: 8. The CDR3 region has the DNA TGTGCCAGCAGCCCCCGACAGGGAGCGGCCAAAAACATTCAGTACTTC. Its protein product is CASSPRQGAAKNIQYF.

The chain employs TRBV7-3 and TRBJ1-6; 11 bases are a match to TRBD1. The CDR3 totals 15 residues. V trimming: 5 bases; J trimming: 10 bases; junction bases outside the gene matches: 7. Germline values: CDR1 SGHTA, CDR2 FQGTGA. The CDR3 bases are TGTGCCAGCAGCCCAGGGACAGGGGGATACTCACCCCTCCACTTT. This encodes CASSPGTGGYSPLHF.

The chain combines TRBV19 with TRBJ2-1; D remains unclear. Germline loops: CDR1 LNHDA, CDR2 SQIVND (reference sequence). This CDR3 contains 11 residues. Trimming removed 5 bases from V and 8 bases from J, with 7 bases in between. CDR3 sequence (DNA): TGTGCCAGTAGTGTAGCTCATGAGCAGTTCTTC. Its protein is CASSVAHEQFF. The whole variable domain, filled in from reference TRBV19 and TRBJ2-1, reads DGGITQSPKYLFRKEGQNVTLSCEQNLNHDAMYWYRQDPGQGLRLIYYSQIVNDFQKGDIAEGYSVSREKKESFPLTVTSAQKNPTAFYLCASSVAHEQFFGPGTRLTVL.

The chain carries TRBV5-1 and TRBJ2-6; 10 nucleotides align to TRBD1. The CDR3 sequence is 15 residues long. Germline assignment: CDR1 SGHRS and CDR2 YFSETQ. J was trimmed by 12 bases and V by 4 bases; bases with no gene match: 10. The CDR3 here is CASSPAGTGAAVLTF. The CDR3 DNA is TGCGCCAGCAGCCCAGCCGGGACAGGGGCGGCCGTCCTGACTTTC.

The chain is built from TRBV4-1 and TRBJ2-5; tentative D call: TRBD2 (6 bases). The germline gives CDR1 MGHRA, CDR2 YSYEKL. V lost 1 base and J 8 bases, leaving 14 bases between the germline ends. This CDR3 spans 14 amino acids. The CDR3 is CASSQGTGGGTQYF. The CDR3, as DNA: TGCGCCAGCAGCCAAGGAACCGGGGGTGGCACCCAGTACTTC.

The chain carries TRBV18 and TRBJ1-4; TRBD1 agrees at 8 bases. Germline lookup yields CDR1 KGHSH and CDR2 LQKENI. CDR3 length: 17 amino acids. V lost 5 bases, J lost 3 bases, and 11 bases stayed unmatched. CDR3 nucleotide sequence: TGTGCCAGCTCAACGACCGGGACAGGAAGCTCTAATGAAAAACTGTTTTTT. Encoded protein: CASSTTGTGSSNEKLFF.

Notes on this clone: At one boundary the junction diverges from the germline segment, which might be a read error. V usage is TRBV7-7 and J usage is TRBJ1-1, with D unresolved. CDR1 and CDR2 from the germline V gene are SSHAT and FNYEAQ (reference sequence). The CDR3 covers 13 residues. CDR3: CASSSRQNTEAFF. CDR3 sequence (DNA): TGTGCTAGCAGCTCACGACAGAACACTGAAGCTTTCTTT.

The genes are TRBV7-8 and TRBJ2-7; possibly TRBD1 for D (6 bases). The V end was cut by 2 bases, the J end by 0 bases, with 20 bases between. This CDR3 is built from 18 residues. Per the germline V gene, CDR1 is SGHVS and CDR2 is FQNEAQ. The CDR3, as DNA: TGTGCCAGCAGCTTACGTAGTCAGCCCACAGGGTCCTCCTACGAGCAGTACTTC. The encoded protein is CASSLRSQPTGSSYEQYF.

The chain couples TRBV2 to TRBJ2-3; D may be TRBD1 (6 bases). V dropped 6 bases and J dropped 6 bases, with 19 bases sitting between them. In germline, CDR1 is SNHLY, CDR2 FYNNEI. The CDR3 contains 15 residues. CDR3 residues: CASRRGTPLSDTQYF. CDR3 bases: TGTGCCAGCAGGAGGGGGACACCCCTGTCGGATACGCAGTATTTT. The entire variable domain, with the rest obtained from reference TRBV2 and TRBJ2-3, is as follows: EPEVTQTPSHQVTQMGQEVILRCVPISNHLYFYWYRQILGQKVEFLVSFYNNEISEKSEIFDDQFSVERPDGSNFTLKIRSTKLEDSAMYFCASRRGTPLSDTQYFGPGTRLTVL.

The CDR3 sequence is CASSSKGTSETYNEQFF. Here the CDR3 DNA reads TGTGCCAGCTCAAGTAAAGGGACTAGCGAGACCTACAATGAGCAGTTCTTC. The V gene is TRBV18, the J gene TRBJ2-1; the match to TRBD2 covers 10 bases. The CDR3 totals 17 residues. Trimming removed 5 bases from V and 2 bases from J; junction bases left unmatched: 9. Germline V CDR1 and CDR2: KGHSH, LQKENI.

The V and J genes are TRBV7-2 and TRBJ2-2, with 10 bases fitting TRBD2. CDR1 is SGHTA and CDR2 is FQGNSA in the germline V gene. This CDR3 region has 15 residues. J was trimmed by 7 bases and V by 2 bases; bases with no gene match: 4. The CDR3 protein is CASSLQRGGGGELFF. In DNA, the CDR3 is TGTGCCAGCAGCTTACAGCGGGGGGGCGGCGGGGAGCTGTTTTTT. The entire variable domain, with the rest obtained from reference TRBV7-2 and TRBJ2-2, is as follows: GAGVSQSPSNKVTEKGKDVELRCDPISGHTALYWYRQSLGQGLEFLIYFQGNSAPDKSGLPSDRFSAERTGGSVSTLTIQRTQQEDSAVYLCASSLQRGGGGELFFGEGSRLTVL.

The CDR3 loop is CASSPPGQPKNIQYF. The CDR3 coding sequence is TGTGCCAGCAGTCCACCGGGACAGCCCAAAAACATTCAGTACTTC. The chain has TRBV6-5 and TRBJ2-4; 7 positions match TRBD1. CDR1 is MNHEY, CDR2 SVGAGI, per germline. The CDR3 consists of 15 residues. V was pared by 5 bases and J by 2 bases, with 6 bases of the junction left unmatched.

The chain has TRBV11-2 and TRBJ2-3, with D tentatively TRBD2 (6 bases). The CDR3 is made up of 17 amino acids. The V gene's germline CDR1 is SGHAT and CDR2 FQNNGV. Trimming removed 2 bases at V and 3 bases at J, with 18 bases between. The CDR3: CASSLITRQEGTDTQYF. The CDR3 nucleotides read TGTGCCAGCAGCTTAATAACGCGGCAGGAGGGAACAGATACGCAGTATTTT.

This chain uses TRBV18 with TRBJ2-3; weak D call: TRBD2 (5 bases). Germline CDR1 and CDR2: KGHSH and LQKENI. CDR3 size: 15 residues. The ends were cut back, 6 bases at V and 7 bases at J, with 20 bases in the middle. The CDR3 region has the DNA TGTGCCAGCTCGACTAACCCTGATAATCGGTATACGCAGTATTTT. Its protein is CASSTNPDNRYTQYF.

The V and J genes are TRBV4-1 and TRBJ1-3; TRBD1 aligns across 7 bases. This CDR3 is built from 14 residues. Germline values: CDR1 MGHRA, CDR2 YSYEKL. V lost 4 bases to trimming and J lost 0 bases; unmatched junction nucleotides: 0. The CDR3 DNA reads TGCGCCAGCAGCCGGGACAGCTCTGGAAACACCATATATTTT. Its translation: CASSRDSSGNTIYF.

V is TRBV19 and J is TRBJ1-5, with D maybe TRBD1 (6 bases). V dropped 5 bases and J dropped 4 bases, with 12 bases sitting between them. CDR1 LNHDA and CDR2 SQIVND come from the germline V gene (reference sequence). The CDR3 runs 14 residues. The CDR3 loop is CASSLRRGNQPQHF. CDR3 in DNA: TGTGCCAGTAGTCTGCGAAGGGGGAATCAGCCCCAGCATTTT.

This clone was seen a handful of times. The V and J genes are TRBV18 and TRBJ1-3, with D hard to call. Trimming stripped 2 bases from V and 2 bases from J, with 13 bases between. In germline, CDR1 is KGHSH, CDR2 LQKENI. The CDR3 totals 16 residues. The CDR3: CASSPFRQATGNTIYF. The CDR3 DNA reads as TGTGCCAGCTCACCATTCCGCCAGGCCACTGGAAACACCATATATTTT.

V is TRBV10-1 and J is TRBJ2-2, with TRBD2 matching over 15 bases. Losses at the gene ends were 4 bases for V and 4 bases for J; bases not matched to a gene: 1. Germline V gives CDR1 WNHNN, CDR2 SYGVQD (reference sequence). The CDR3 has 16 amino acids. The CDR3 reads CASSGGLAGGTGELFF. The CDR3 DNA reads TGCGCCAGCAGTGGGGGACTAGCGGGAGGCACCGGGGAGCTGTTTTTT.

This chain joins TRBV7-9 and TRBJ2-1, with a possible D match to TRBD2 (6 bases). The CDR3 has 15 residues. Per germline, CDR1 SEHNR and CDR2 FQNEAQ (reference sequence). Between the trimmed V and J ends, which lost 5 bases and 3 bases, there was a span of 14 bases. CDR3 DNA sequence: TGTGCCAGCAGCCCCCCTGGTAGCGGCTACAATGAGCAGTTCTTC. It encodes CASSPPGSGYNEQFF. Complete variable domain (other parts from reference TRBV7-9 and TRBJ2-1): DTGVSQNPRHKITKRGQNVTFRCDPISEHNRLYWYRQTLGQGPEFLTYFQNEAQLEKSRLLSDRFSAERPKGSFSTLEIQRTEQGDSAMYLCASSPPGSGYNEQFFGPGTRLTVL.

The chain has TRBV5-4 and TRBJ2-1, with a possible D match to TRBD1 (5 bases). The length of the CDR3 is 15 residues. V lost 4 bases and J lost 4, with 15 bases in between. Germline loops: CDR1 SGHNT, CDR2 YYREEE (reference sequence). For the CDR3, the DNA is TGTGCCAGCAGCGTAGACAGCCACGAATACAATGAGCAGTTCTTC. This encodes CASSVDSHEYNEQFF.

This chain joins TRBV19 and TRBJ1-1; tentatively, D is TRBD1 (6 bases). This CDR3 comprises 16 residues. From germline, CDR1 is LNHDA and CDR2 SQIVND (reference sequence). V dropped 7 bases and J dropped 0 bases, with 18 bases sitting between them. The chain's CDR3 is CASKEGVGRVNTEAFF. CDR3 in DNA: TGTGCCAGTAAAGAGGGGGTCGGTCGTGTGAACACTGAAGCTTTCTTT.

The chain joins TRBV7-9 to TRBJ2-1; tentatively, D is TRBD2 (6 bases). This CDR3 spans 13 amino acids. The ends were cut back, 8 bases at V and 2 bases at J, with 10 bases in the middle. From germline, CDR1 is SEHNR and CDR2 FQNEAQ (reference sequence). The CDR3 DNA reads as TGTGCCAGCGAGGAGGGCACCTACAATGAGCAGTTCTTC. Translating gives CASEEGTYNEQFF.